Listed here is a single TCR beta chain. No antigen is known for it. The data belong to a study of cytomegalovirus exposure and HLA in healthy donors. Study overall: The 110 or so validation repertoires used the same platform as the roughly 670 first-cohort repertoires, a later analysis reported.

Study outcomes and limitations: Researchers counted about 150 TCR beta chains as cytomegalovirus-associated. First-cohort TCR clusters were later found to tend to co-occur in the 90 to 150 validation repertoires.

CDR1 and CDR2 (germline): KGHSH, LQKENI. V lost 4 bases, J lost 4 bases, and 6 bases stayed unmatched. The CDR3 length is 16 residues. TCRdb keeps only in-frame clones here, not all; method: immunoSEQ multiplex PCR. Of more than 95,000 clones in the sample, about 83% are singletons; the top ten hold around 5%. The chain carries TRBV18 and TRBJ2-7; TRBD2 agrees at 14 bases. The sequence was collected from a young man in good health and CMV-seronegative. The material sequenced was PBMCs. Here the CDR3 reads CASSQTRLAGGYEQYF. CDR3 DNA sequence: TGTGCCAGCTCACAAACCAGACTAGCGGGAGGGTACGAGCAGTACTTC.